The clone carrying this T cell receptor beta chain was observed many times. Antigen specificity is unknown. The ends were cut back, 4 bases at V and 4 bases at J, with 10 bases in the middle. This CDR3 has 13 residues. Germline CDR1 and CDR2: SGHTA and FQGNSA. This record comes from a study of CD8 T cells in ankylosing spondylitis. Study outcomes and limitations: It appeared that ankylosing spondylitis blood was characterized by a TCR beta motif of under ten highly homologous variants. With a CD8+ phenotype, disease-linked clones were relatively rare in peripheral blood. Matched ankylosing spondylitis synovial fluid reportedly showed significant enrichment of disease-linked clones.

In making TCR beta libraries, quantitative 5'-RACE with molecular barcodes was used. TCRdb analysed the 5' RACE reads with MiXCR anew, one entry per CDR3 protein. The sample holds about 240,000 distinct CDR3 sequences; roughly 8.6% are singletons and the top ten take 6.8%. The clonotype comes from a male donor with ankylosing spondylitis or in good health (not recorded which). Sample: blood, either unsorted or a sorted T cell fraction (not recorded which). This chain connects TRBV7-2 to TRBJ1-1; perhaps TRBD1 as D (6 bases). The CDR3 nucleotides are TGTGCCAGCAGCTCCTTCAGGGGCACTGAAGCTTTCTTT. Translation: CASSSFRGTEAFF.